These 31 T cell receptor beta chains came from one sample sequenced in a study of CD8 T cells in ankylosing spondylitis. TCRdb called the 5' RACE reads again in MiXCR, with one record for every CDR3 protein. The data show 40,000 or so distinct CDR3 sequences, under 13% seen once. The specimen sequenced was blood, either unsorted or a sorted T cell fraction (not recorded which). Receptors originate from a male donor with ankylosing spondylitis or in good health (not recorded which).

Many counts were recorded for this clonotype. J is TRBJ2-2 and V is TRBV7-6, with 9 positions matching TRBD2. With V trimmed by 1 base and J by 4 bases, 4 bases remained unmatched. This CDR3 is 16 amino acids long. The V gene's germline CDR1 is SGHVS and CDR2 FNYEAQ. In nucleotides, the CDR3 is TGTGCCAGCAGCTTAGGGGGTAGCGGGGGCACCGGGGAGCTGTTTTTT. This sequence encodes CASSLGGSGGTGELFF.

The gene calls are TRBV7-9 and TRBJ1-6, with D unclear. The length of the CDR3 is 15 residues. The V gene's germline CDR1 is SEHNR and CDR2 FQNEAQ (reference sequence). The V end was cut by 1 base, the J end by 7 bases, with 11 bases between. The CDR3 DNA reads TGTGCCAGCAGCTTAGTGGGTATTTCAAATTCACCCCTCCACTTT. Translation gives CASSLVGISNSPLHF.

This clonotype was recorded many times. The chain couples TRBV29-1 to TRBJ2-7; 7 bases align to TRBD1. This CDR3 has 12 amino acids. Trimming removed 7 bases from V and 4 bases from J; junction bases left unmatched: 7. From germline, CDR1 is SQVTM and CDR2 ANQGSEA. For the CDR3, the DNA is TGCAGCGGAACTACAGGGGAGTACGAGCAGTACTTC. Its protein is CSGTTGEYEQYF.

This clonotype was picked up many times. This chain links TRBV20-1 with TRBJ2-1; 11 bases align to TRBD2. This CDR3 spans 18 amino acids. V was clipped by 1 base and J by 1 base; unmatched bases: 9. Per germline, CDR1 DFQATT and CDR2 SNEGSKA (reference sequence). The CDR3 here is CSARALAGASPSYNEQFF. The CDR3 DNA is TGCAGTGCTAGAGCACTAGCGGGAGCATCGCCATCCTACAATGAGCAGTTCTTC.

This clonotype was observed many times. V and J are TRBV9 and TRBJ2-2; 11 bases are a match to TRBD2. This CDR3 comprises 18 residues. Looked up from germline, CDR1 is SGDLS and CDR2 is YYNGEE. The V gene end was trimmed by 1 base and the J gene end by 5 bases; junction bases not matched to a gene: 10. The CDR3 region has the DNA TGTGCCAGCAGCGTACACCCGGACCGACTAGCGGGAACCGGGGAGCTGTTTTTT. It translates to CASSVHPDRLAGTGELFF.

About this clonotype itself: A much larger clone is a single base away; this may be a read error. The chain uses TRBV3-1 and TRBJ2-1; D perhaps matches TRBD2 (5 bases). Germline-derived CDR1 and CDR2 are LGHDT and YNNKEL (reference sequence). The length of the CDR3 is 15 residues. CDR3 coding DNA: TGTGCCATCAGCCAGAGGGTCCCCTCCTACAATGAGCAGTTCTTC. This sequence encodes CAISQRVPSYNEQFF.

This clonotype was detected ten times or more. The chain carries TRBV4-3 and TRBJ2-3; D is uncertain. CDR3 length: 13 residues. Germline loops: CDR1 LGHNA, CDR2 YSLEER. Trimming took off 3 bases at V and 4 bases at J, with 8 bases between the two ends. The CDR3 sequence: CASSQPPADTQYF. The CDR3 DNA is TGCGCCAGCAGCCAGCCCCCGGCAGATACGCAGTATTTT.

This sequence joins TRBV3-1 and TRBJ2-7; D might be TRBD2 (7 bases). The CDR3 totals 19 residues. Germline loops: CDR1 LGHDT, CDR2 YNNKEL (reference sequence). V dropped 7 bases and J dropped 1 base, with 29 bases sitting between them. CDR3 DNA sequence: TGTGCCAGCACCCCTGGGGGGCTACCTTCCGGGACTACTTCCTACGAGCAGTACTTC. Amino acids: CASTPGGLPSGTTSYEQYF.

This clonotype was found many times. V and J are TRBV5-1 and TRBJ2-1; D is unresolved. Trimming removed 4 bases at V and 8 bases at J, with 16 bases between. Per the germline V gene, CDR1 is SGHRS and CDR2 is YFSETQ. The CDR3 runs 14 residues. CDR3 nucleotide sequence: TGCGCCAGCAGCCTGGACGGTAGTATCGATGAGCAGTTCTTC. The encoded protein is CASSLDGSIDEQFF.

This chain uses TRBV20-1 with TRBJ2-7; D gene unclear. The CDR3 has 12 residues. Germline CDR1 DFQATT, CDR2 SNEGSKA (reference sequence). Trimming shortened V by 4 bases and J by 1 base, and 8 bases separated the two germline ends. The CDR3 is CSANEESYEQYF. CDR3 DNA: TGCAGTGCTAATGAGGAGTCCTACGAGCAGTACTTC.

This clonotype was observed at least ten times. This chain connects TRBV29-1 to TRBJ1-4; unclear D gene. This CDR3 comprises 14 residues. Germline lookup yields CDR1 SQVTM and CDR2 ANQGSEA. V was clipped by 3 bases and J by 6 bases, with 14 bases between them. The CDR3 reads CSVEEGGGDEKLFF. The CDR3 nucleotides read TGCAGCGTTGAGGAGGGAGGCGGTGATGAAAAACTGTTTTTT.

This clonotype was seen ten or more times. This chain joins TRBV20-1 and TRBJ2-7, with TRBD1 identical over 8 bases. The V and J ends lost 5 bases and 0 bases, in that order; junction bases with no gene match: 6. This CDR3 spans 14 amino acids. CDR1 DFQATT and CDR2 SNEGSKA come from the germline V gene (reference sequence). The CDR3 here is CSAETGVNSYEQYF. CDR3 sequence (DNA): TGCAGTGCTGAGACAGGGGTAAACTCCTACGAGCAGTACTTC.

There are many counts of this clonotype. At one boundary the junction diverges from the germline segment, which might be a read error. DNA for the CDR3: TGCGCCAGCAGCCCCCGGCCTGGAGACACCATATATTTT. This sequence encodes CASSPRPGDTIYF. The chain employs TRBV4-1 and TRBJ1-3; D gene uncertain. The germline V gene has CDR1 MGHRA and CDR2 YSYEKL. The CDR3 is made up of 13 amino acids.

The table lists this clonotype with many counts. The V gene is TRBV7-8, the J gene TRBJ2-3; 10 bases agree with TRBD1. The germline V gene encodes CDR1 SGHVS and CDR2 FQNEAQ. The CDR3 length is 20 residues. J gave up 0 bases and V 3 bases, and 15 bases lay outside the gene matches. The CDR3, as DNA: TGTGCCAGCAGCTTTTTCACTTGGACAGGGGGGAAGACTAGCACAGATACGCAGTATTTT. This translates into CASSFFTWTGGKTSTDTQYF.

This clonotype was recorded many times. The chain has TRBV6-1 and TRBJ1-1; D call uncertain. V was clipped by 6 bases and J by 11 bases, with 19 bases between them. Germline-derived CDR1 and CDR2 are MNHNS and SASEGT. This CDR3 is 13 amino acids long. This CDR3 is CASSPTRSWRAFF. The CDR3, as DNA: TGTGCCAGCAGCCCCACACGATCGTGGAGGGCTTTCTTT.

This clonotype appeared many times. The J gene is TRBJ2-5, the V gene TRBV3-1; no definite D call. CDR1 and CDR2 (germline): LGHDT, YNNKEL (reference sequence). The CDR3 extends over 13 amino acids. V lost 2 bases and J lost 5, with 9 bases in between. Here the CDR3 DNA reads TGTGCCAGCAGCCAACGAGCGAGCGAGACCCAGTACTTC. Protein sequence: CASSQRASETQYF.

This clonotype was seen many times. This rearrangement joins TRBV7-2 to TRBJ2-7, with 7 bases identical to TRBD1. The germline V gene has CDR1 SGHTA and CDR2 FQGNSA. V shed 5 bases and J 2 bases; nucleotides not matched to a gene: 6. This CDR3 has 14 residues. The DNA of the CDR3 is TGTGCCAGCAGCGTACAGGGGAGACCCTACGAGCAGTACTTC. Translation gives CASSVQGRPYEQYF. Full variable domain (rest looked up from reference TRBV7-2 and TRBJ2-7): GAGVSQSPSNKVTEKGKDVELRCDPISGHTALYWYRQSLGQGLEFLIYFQGNSAPDKSGLPSDRFSAERTGGSVSTLTIQRTQQEDSAVYLCASSVQGRPYEQYFGPGTRLTVT.

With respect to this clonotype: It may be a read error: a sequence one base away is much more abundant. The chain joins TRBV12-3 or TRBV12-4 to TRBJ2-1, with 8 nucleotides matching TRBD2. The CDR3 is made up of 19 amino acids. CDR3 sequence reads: CACRGRARLAIRSYNEQFF. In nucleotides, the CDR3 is TGTGCCTGCAGAGGTAGGGCGAGACTAGCGATACGCTCCTACAATGAGCAGTTCTTC.

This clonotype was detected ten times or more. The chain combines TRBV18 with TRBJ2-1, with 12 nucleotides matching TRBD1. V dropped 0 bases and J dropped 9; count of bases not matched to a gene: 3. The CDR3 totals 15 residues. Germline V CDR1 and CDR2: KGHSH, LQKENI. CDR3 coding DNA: TGTGCCAGCTCACCACCGGGACAGGGGGCGACTGAGCAGTTCTTC. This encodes CASSPPGQGATEQFF.

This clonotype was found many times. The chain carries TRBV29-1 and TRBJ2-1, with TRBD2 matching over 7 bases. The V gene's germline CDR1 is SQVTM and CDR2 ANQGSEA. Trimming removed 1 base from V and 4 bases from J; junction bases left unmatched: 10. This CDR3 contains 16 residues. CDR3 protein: CSVEVAREQLYNEQFF. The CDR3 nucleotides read TGCAGCGTTGAAGTAGCGCGGGAGCAGCTGTACAATGAGCAGTTCTTC.

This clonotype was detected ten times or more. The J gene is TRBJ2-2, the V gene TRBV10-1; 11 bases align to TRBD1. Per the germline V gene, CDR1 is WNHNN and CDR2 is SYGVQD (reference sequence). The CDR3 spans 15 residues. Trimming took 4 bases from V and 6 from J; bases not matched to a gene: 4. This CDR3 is CASSGTGGMSGELFF. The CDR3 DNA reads TGCGCCAGCAGTGGGACAGGGGGCATGTCCGGGGAGCTGTTTTTT.

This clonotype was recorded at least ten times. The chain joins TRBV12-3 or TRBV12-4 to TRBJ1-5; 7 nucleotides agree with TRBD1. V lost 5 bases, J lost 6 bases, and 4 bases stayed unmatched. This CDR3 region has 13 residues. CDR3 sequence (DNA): TGTGCCAGCAGTCCCACAGGGGCTCAGCCCCAGCATTTT. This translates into CASSPTGAQPQHF.

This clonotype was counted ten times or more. The CDR3 nucleotides are TGTGCCAGCAGTTTATTGCGAGGCTACGAGCAGTACTTC. Translated: CASSLLRGYEQYF. The V gene is TRBV27, the J gene TRBJ2-7, with no clear D. Trimming cost V 1 base and J 3 bases, with 7 bases left between them. CDR3 size: 13 residues. Per the germline V gene, CDR1 is MNHEY and CDR2 is SMNVEV (reference sequence).

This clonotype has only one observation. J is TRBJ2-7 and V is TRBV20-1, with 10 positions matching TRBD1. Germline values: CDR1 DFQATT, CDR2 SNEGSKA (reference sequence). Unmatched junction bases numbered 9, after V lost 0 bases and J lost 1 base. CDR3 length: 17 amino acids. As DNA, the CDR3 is TGCAGTGCTAGAGACCGAAGCGGGACAGGGGTTTCCTACGAGCAGTACTTC. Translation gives CSARDRSGTGVSYEQYF.

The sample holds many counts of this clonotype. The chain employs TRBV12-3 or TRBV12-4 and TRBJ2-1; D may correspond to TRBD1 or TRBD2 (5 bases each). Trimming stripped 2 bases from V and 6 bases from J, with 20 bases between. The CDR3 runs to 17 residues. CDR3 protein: CASSLIERDPTTNEQFF. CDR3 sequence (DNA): TGTGCCAGCAGTTTAATCGAAAGGGACCCAACAACCAATGAGCAGTTCTTC.

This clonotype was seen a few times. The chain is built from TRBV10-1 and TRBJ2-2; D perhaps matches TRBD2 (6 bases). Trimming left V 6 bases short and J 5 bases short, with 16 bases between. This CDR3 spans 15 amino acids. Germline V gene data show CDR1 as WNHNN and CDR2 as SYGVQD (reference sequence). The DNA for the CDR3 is TGCGCCAGCAGGGCCGACCGGGAGAGAACCGGGGAGCTGTTTTTT. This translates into CASRADRERTGELFF.

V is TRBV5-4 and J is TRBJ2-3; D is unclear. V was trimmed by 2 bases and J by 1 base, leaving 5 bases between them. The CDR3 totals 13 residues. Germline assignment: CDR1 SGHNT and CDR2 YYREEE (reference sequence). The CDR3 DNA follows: TGTGCCAGCAGCTTCGCTCGCACAGATACGCAGTATTTT. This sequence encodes CASSFARTDTQYF.

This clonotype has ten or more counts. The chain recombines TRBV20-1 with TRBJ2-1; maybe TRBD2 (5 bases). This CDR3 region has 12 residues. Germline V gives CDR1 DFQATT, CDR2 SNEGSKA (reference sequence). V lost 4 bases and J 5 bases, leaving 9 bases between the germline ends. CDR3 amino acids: CSAKAGNNEQFF. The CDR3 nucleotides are TGCAGTGCTAAGGCGGGCAACAATGAGCAGTTCTTC.

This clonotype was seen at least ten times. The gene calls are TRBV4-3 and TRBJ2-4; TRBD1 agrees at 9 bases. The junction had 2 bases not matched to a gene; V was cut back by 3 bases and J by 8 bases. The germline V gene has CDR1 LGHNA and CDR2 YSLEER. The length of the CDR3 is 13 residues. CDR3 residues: CASSQTGGDIQYF. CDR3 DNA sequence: TGCGCCAGCAGCCAGACAGGGGGTGACATTCAGTACTTC.

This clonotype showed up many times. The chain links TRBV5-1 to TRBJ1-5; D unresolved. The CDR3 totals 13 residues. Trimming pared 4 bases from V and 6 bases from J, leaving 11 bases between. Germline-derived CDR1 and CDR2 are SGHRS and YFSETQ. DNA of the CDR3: TGCGCCAGCAGCCTAGAGGGAATTCAGCCCCAGCATTTT. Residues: CASSLEGIQPQHF. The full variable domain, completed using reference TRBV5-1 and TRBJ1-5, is KAGVTQTPRYLIKTRGQQVTLSCSPISGHRSVSWYQQTPGQGLQFLFEYFSETQRNKGNFPGRFSGRQFSNSRSEMNVSTLELGDSALYLCASSLEGIQPQHFGDGTRLSIL.

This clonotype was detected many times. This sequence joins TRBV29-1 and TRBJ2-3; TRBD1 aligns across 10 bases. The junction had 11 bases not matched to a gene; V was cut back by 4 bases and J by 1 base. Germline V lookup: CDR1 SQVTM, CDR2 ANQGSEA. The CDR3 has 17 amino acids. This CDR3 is CSVGGTGDSPRTDTQYF. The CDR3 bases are TGCAGCGTTGGAGGGACAGGGGATTCTCCGCGCACAGATACGCAGTATTTT.